The 13 T cell receptor beta chains reported below all come from one sample, sequenced in a study of CD8+ T cells in alopecia areata. TCR sequencing used cDNA made by reverse transcription of extracted RNA. Here immunoSEQ multiplex PCR was the method, and the copy in TCRdb shows in-frame clones only, minus some. The repertoire holds 90,000 to 120,000 clones, with 55% to 70% as singletons. The sequenced sample was NKG2D-low CD8+ T cells sorted from blood. Source of these receptors: a human donor with alopecia areata.

This chain connects TRBV29-1 to TRBJ1-2; D uncertain. Germline values: CDR1 SQVTM, CDR2 ANQGSEA. V lost 6 bases to trimming and J lost 7 bases, with 12 bases between them. The CDR3 is 11 residues long. The CDR3 bases are TGCAGCGTCCAGGTAGGGCCTGGCTACACCTTC. It yields the protein CSVQVGPGYTF.

This clone was seen a few times. The chain joins TRBV27 to TRBJ2-7; D ambiguous. CDR3 length: 15 residues. The germline V gene has CDR1 MNHEY and CDR2 SMNVEV (reference sequence). Trimming removed 2 bases from V and 6 bases from J, with 17 bases in between. The CDR3 reads CASSLRGGSPAEQYF. CDR3 DNA sequence: TGTGCCAGCAGTTTACGAGGTGGAAGTCCCGCCGAGCAGTACTTC.

V and J are TRBV7-9 and TRBJ2-7, with D perhaps matching TRBD2 (5 bases). The V gene lost 1 base and the J gene lost 3 bases, with 13 bases spanning the gap. From germline, CDR1 is SEHNR and CDR2 FQNEAQ (reference sequence). The CDR3 covers 15 residues. The DNA of the CDR3 is TGTGCCAGCAGCTTAGAAGCGGACGGGTTCTACGAGCAGTACTTC. Translation gives CASSLEADGFYEQYF.

In its sample, this clone was seen a few times. The rearrangement uses TRBV5-1 and TRBJ1-4; 9 bases map to TRBD1. Trimming removed 4 bases from V and 8 bases from J; junction bases left unmatched: 15. Germline V gene lookup returns CDR1 SGHRS and CDR2 YFSETQ. This CDR3 has 17 residues. This CDR3 reads CASSGGQGGLGSEKLFF. In DNA, the CDR3 is TGCGCCAGCAGCGGGGGACAGGGAGGACTCGGAAGCGAAAAACTGTTTTTT. Combining the CDR3 with reference TRBV5-1 and TRBJ1-4 gives the whole variable domain KAGVTQTPRYLIKTRGQQVTLSCSPISGHRSVSWYQQTPGQGLQFLFEYFSETQRNKGNFPGRFSGRQFSNSRSEMNVSTLELGDSALYLCASSGGQGGLGSEKLFFGSGTQLSVL.

The V call is TRBV7-9, the J call TRBJ1-1; maybe TRBD1 (5 bases). Germline assignment: CDR1 SEHNR and CDR2 FQNEAQ (reference sequence). V shed 1 base and J shed 7 bases, with 7 bases lying between them. The CDR3 is 12 amino acids. Here the CDR3 reads CASSLDGGEAFF. CDR3 sequence (DNA): TGTGCCAGCAGCTTAGACGGGGGTGAAGCTTTCTTT.

This clone was counted only a few times. The chain links TRBV5-8 to TRBJ1-1; D remains unclear. V gave up 4 bases and J gave up 6 bases, with 10 bases separating them. CDR3 size: 12 residues. The V gene's germline CDR1 is SGHTS and CDR2 YDEGEE. In DNA, the CDR3 is TGTGCCAGCAGCCGTAGAGGATCTGAAGCTTTCTTT. It yields the protein CASSRRGSEAFF.

This clone was recorded a few times. The chain employs TRBV9 and TRBJ2-2; D might be TRBD2 (6 bases). Germline loops: CDR1 SGDLS, CDR2 YYNGEE. The CDR3 is 14 amino acids. Trimming removed 3 bases at V and 5 bases at J, with 11 bases between. The CDR3 nucleotides are TGTGCCAGCAGCGGGACTACCCGAACCGGGGAGCTGTTTTTT. Residues: CASSGTTRTGELFF.

V usage is TRBV9 and J usage is TRBJ2-1, with D possibly matching TRBD2 (5 bases). The V and J ends lost 4 bases and 1 base respectively, with 12 bases between them. This CDR3 region has 15 residues. Germline V gene data show CDR1 as SGDLS and CDR2 as YYNGEE. The CDR3 here is CASSPREGSYNEQFF. CDR3 bases: TGTGCCAGCAGCCCGAGGGAAGGGTCCTACAATGAGCAGTTCTTC.

The V gene is TRBV27, the J gene TRBJ2-5; 8 bases map to TRBD2. Near its end, the DNA agrees better with TRBJ2-7, so the J call may be wrong. There are 15 residues in the CDR3. Germline V CDR1 and CDR2: MNHEY, SMNVEV (reference sequence). The CDR3 sequence is CASSPGTRGAYEQYF. The DNA of the CDR3 is TGTGCCAGCAGTCCCGGGACTAGGGGAGCCTACGAGCAGTACTTC.

The J gene is TRBJ2-7, the V gene TRBV19; D ambiguous. The ends were cut back, 4 bases at V and 7 bases at J, with 17 bases in the middle. The CDR3 sequence is 14 residues long. Germline V gene data show CDR1 as LNHDA and CDR2 as SQIVND (reference sequence). CDR3 DNA: TGTGCCAGTAGTAGCGGACGGCTATCTCTTGAGCAGTACTTC. Its translation is CASSSGRLSLEQYF.

The rearrangement uses TRBV4-1 and TRBJ1-5; TRBD1 aligns across 7 bases. Germline assignment: CDR1 MGHRA and CDR2 YSYEKL. The CDR3 runs 15 residues. Trimming removed 2 bases from V and 6 bases from J; junction bases left unmatched: 7. CDR3 DNA sequence: TGCGCCAGCAGCCAAACCGACAGGGAAGGTCAGCCCCAGCATTTT. Its protein is CASSQTDREGQPQHF.

This clone turned up a few times. J is TRBJ2-3 and V is TRBV29-1; no clear D. Germline lookup yields CDR1 SQVTM and CDR2 ANQGSEA. V was pared by 3 bases and J by 4 bases, with 8 bases between. This CDR3 region has 12 residues. For the CDR3, the DNA is TGCAGCGTTGATCTCCGGGCAGATACGCAGTATTTT. Protein product: CSVDLRADTQYF.

This clone occurred a few times. DNA of the CDR3: TGTGCCAGCAGCTTGTCCCAAGGGCGCACTGAAGCTTTCTTT. It is translated as CASSLSQGRTEAFF. The chain recombines TRBV6-5 with TRBJ1-1; D not resolved. The CDR3 totals 14 residues. Trimming removed 6 bases from V and 4 bases from J, with 15 bases in between. Germline loops: CDR1 MNHEY, CDR2 SVGAGI.